The T cell receptor (beta chain) under discussion was sequenced for a study of PD-1 blockade in classical Hodgkin lymphoma. Points on this clone: Its antigen is undetermined.

General observations from the study: CD4+ TCR diversity, unlike CD8+, climbed significantly by C4D1.

Every one of the patients relapsed after autologous stem cell transplantation (brentuximab vedotin exposure was variable). Investigators isolated CD4+ T cells from thawed PBMCs through magnetic negative selection. This table comes from immunoSEQ multiplex PCR, and its TCRdb copy is limited to in-frame clones, with some not included. Altogether around 17,000 clones are present, around four fifths being singletons, with the ten largest covering 1%. Germline assignment: CDR1 SGHVS and CDR2 FQNEAQ. Trimming shortened V by 5 bases and J by 4 bases, and 18 bases separated the two germline ends. This CDR3 has 15 amino acids.

The clonotype originates from a human donor with classical Hodgkin lymphoma. Here the sequenced sample was CD4+ T cells from blood, taken at baseline. The J gene is TRBJ2-7, the V gene TRBV7-8; maybe TRBD2 (7 bases). The CDR3 sequence is CASSLGGEGWYEQYF. CDR3 bases: TGTGCCAGCAGCCTAGGGGGGGAAGGATGGTACGAGCAGTACTTC.